A selection of T cell receptor beta chains follows, all from one sample in a study of siplizumab effects on memory and regulatory T cells. TCRdb's table, derived via immunoSEQ multiplex PCR, lists solely in-frame clones and lacks some. The data show about 100,000 clones, approximately 94% seen once. Sample: non-Treg CD4+ T cells sorted from blood. These receptors were obtained from a human donor in good health. CDR3s include the opening cysteine and the closing phenylalanine or tryptophan. Each record gives: D gene, J gene, clone size, V gene, CDR3 length, CDR3 DNA, CDR3 protein. The D gene is left open where the match is weak. Size tells how often a clone was seen (once, few, many) or the class of an expanded clone, and some rows leave it out.

D gene: TRBD2
J gene: TRBJ2-7
clone size: -
V gene: TRBV4-1
CDR3 length: 15
CDR3 DNA: TGCGCCAGCAGCCGAGACGGACTAGCGGGCGGCGAGCAGTACTTC
CDR3 protein: CASSRDGLAGGEQYF

D gene: TRBD2
J gene: TRBJ2-1
clone size: -
V gene: TRBV28
CDR3 length: 15
CDR3 DNA: TGTGCCAGCAGTCGTACTAGCGGGAGGGCAAATGAGCAGTTCTTC
CDR3 protein: CASSRTSGRANEQFF

D gene: -
J gene: TRBJ1-5
clone size: -
V gene: TRBV19
CDR3 length: 10
CDR3 DNA: TGTGCCAGTAATGGCAGGGTCCAGCATTTT
CDR3 protein: CASNGRVQHF

D gene: -
J gene: TRBJ2-3
clone size: -
V gene: TRBV6-5
CDR3 length: 15
CDR3 DNA: TGTGCCAGCAGTCTCATTAGCGGGACAGGAGATACGCAGTATTTT
CDR3 protein: CASSLISGTGDTQYF

D gene: -
J gene: TRBJ2-7
clone size: -
V gene: TRBV4-2
CDR3 length: 16
CDR3 DNA: TGTGCCAGCAGCCAAGGGGTAGGGCAGGGTCCCCACGAGCAGTACTTC
CDR3 protein: CASSQGVGQGPHEQYF

D gene: -
J gene: TRBJ1-2
clone size: -
V gene: TRBV6-5
CDR3 length: 13
CDR3 DNA: TGTGCCAGCAGTTACTCGCGAGGCTATGGCTACACCTTC
CDR3 protein: CASSYSRGYGYTF

D gene: -
J gene: TRBJ2-7
clone size: -
V gene: TRBV19
CDR3 length: 18
CDR3 DNA: TGTGCCAGTAGTGCCGGTCCTGGGAAGCGGGTGAACTCCTACGAGCAGTACTTC
CDR3 protein: CASSAGPGKRVNSYEQYF

D gene: -
J gene: TRBJ1-5
clone size: -
V gene: TRBV7-2
CDR3 length: 14
CDR3 DNA: TGTGCCAGCAGCTTTGACCCCCTTTATCAGCCCCAGCATTTT
CDR3 protein: CASSFDPLYQPQHF

D gene: TRBD2
J gene: TRBJ2-7
clone size: -
V gene: TRBV5-3
CDR3 length: 15
CDR3 DNA: TGTGCCAGAAGCTCGGGACTAGCGGGAGCGAGAGAGCAGTACTTC
CDR3 protein: CARSSGLAGAREQYF

D gene: TRBD2
J gene: TRBJ2-1
clone size: -
V gene: TRBV19
CDR3 length: 15
CDR3 DNA: TGTGCCAGTAGTATTTTGGGAGGGCCGTTCAATGAGCAGTTCTTC
CDR3 protein: CASSILGGPFNEQFF

D gene: -
J gene: TRBJ2-5
clone size: -
V gene: TRBV4-1
CDR3 length: 18
CDR3 DNA: TGCGCCAGCAGCCAAGATGCCCTTGACGTAGCGGACCTAGAGACCCAGTACTTC
CDR3 protein: CASSQDALDVADLETQYF

D gene: -
J gene: TRBJ2-7
clone size: -
V gene: TRBV4-2
CDR3 length: 16
CDR3 DNA: TGTGCCAGCAGCCAGGGGTTGGCCCCGAGCTCCTACGAGCAGTACTTC
CDR3 protein: CASSQGLAPSSYEQYF

D gene: -
J gene: TRBJ1-2
clone size: -
V gene: TRBV15
CDR3 length: 15
CDR3 DNA: TGTGCCACCAGCAGAGATCATAGGGTTATCTATGGCTACACCTTC
CDR3 protein: CATSRDHRVIYGYTF

D gene: -
J gene: TRBJ1-5
clone size: -
V gene: TRBV6-5
CDR3 length: 14
CDR3 DNA: TGTGCCAGCAGCATTAACAGGATCAATCAGCCCCAGCATTTT
CDR3 protein: CASSINRINQPQHF

D gene: TRBD2
J gene: TRBJ2-2
clone size: -
V gene: TRBV19
CDR3 length: 18
CDR3 DNA: TGTGCCAGTAGTAATCTCGGTAGCGGGGACCCGAGAACCGGGGAGCTGTTTTTT
CDR3 protein: CASSNLGSGDPRTGELFF

D gene: TRBD1
J gene: TRBJ2-1
clone size: -
V gene: TRBV6-4
CDR3 length: 16
CDR3 DNA: TGTGCCAGCAGTGATCGGACAGGGAGCTCCTACAATGAGCAGTTCTTC
CDR3 protein: CASSDRTGSSYNEQFF

D gene: -
J gene: TRBJ1-1
clone size: -
V gene: TRBV9
CDR3 length: 13
CDR3 DNA: TGTGCCAGCAGCCGGACCAGGTACACTGAAGCTTTCTTT
CDR3 protein: CASSRTRYTEAFF

D gene: -
J gene: TRBJ1-1
clone size: -
V gene: TRBV19
CDR3 length: 14
CDR3 DNA: TGTGCCAGTAGTATAGTGACAGAGAACACTGAAGCTTTCTTT
CDR3 protein: CASSIVTENTEAFF

D gene: TRBD2
J gene: TRBJ2-3
clone size: -
V gene: TRBV2
CDR3 length: 20
CDR3 DNA: TGTGCCAGCAGTTTAGGGACTAGCGGGATAGGAGGAGTCTGGGCAGATACGCAGTATTTT
CDR3 protein: CASSLGTSGIGGVWADTQYF

D gene: TRBD2
J gene: TRBJ2-3
clone size: -
V gene: TRBV11-3
CDR3 length: 15
CDR3 DNA: TGTGCCAGCAGCAGGGGGACTAGCGGGATAGATACGCAGTATTTT
CDR3 protein: CASSRGTSGIDTQYF

D gene: TRBD2
J gene: TRBJ2-2
clone size: -
V gene: TRBV4-1
CDR3 length: 18
CDR3 DNA: TGCGCCAGCAGCCCGGGACTAGCGGGAGTAGGATTGGGCGGGGAGCTGTTTTTT
CDR3 protein: CASSPGLAGVGLGGELFF

D gene: -
J gene: TRBJ1-1
clone size: -
V gene: TRBV13
CDR3 length: 14
CDR3 DNA: TGTGCCAGCAGCTCCTGGACGGGGAACACTGAAGCTTTCTTT
CDR3 protein: CASSSWTGNTEAFF

D gene: -
J gene: TRBJ1-5
clone size: -
V gene: TRBV19
CDR3 length: 15
CDR3 DNA: TGTGCCAGTAGCATTAGTTCGGGGGCAAGGCAGCCCCAGCATTTT
CDR3 protein: CASSISSGARQPQHF

D gene: TRBD2
J gene: TRBJ2-3
clone size: -
V gene: TRBV14
CDR3 length: 17
CDR3 DNA: TGTGCCAGCAGCCAAGATGAGGCGGGAGCGGGGACAGATACGCAGTATTTT
CDR3 protein: CASSQDEAGAGTDTQYF

D gene: TRBD2
J gene: TRBJ2-1
clone size: -
V gene: TRBV7-2
CDR3 length: 15
CDR3 DNA: TGTGCCAGCAGCTTCGGACTAGCGGCCAACAATGAGCAGTTCTTC
CDR3 protein: CASSFGLAANNEQFF

D gene: TRBD1
J gene: TRBJ2-7
clone size: -
V gene: TRBV19
CDR3 length: 15
CDR3 DNA: TGTGCCAGTAGTAAACCGGGACAGGCGGCCTACGAGCAGTACTTC
CDR3 protein: CASSKPGQAAYEQYF

D gene: -
J gene: TRBJ2-7
clone size: -
V gene: TRBV19
CDR3 length: 15
CDR3 DNA: TGTGCCAGTAGTATCTCGGCCAAAACCTCCTACGAGCAGTACTTC
CDR3 protein: CASSISAKTSYEQYF

D gene: -
J gene: TRBJ2-1
clone size: -
V gene: TRBV9
CDR3 length: 16
CDR3 DNA: TGTGCCAGCAGCGTACATTTGGGTGGTACCTACAATGAGCAGTTCTTC
CDR3 protein: CASSVHLGGTYNEQFF

D gene: TRBD2
J gene: TRBJ2-7
clone size: once
V gene: TRBV7-2
CDR3 length: 15
CDR3 DNA: TGTGCCAGCAGCCTCCGGACTAGTAGGAGCTACGAGCAGTACTTC
CDR3 protein: CASSLRTSRSYEQYF

D gene: TRBD2
J gene: TRBJ2-7
clone size: -
V gene: TRBV5-4
CDR3 length: 15
CDR3 DNA: TGTGCCAGCAGCTCGGGACTAGCGGGAAGCTACGAGCAGTACTTC
CDR3 protein: CASSSGLAGSYEQYF

D gene: TRBD2
J gene: TRBJ2-1
clone size: -
V gene: TRBV9
CDR3 length: 15
CDR3 DNA: TGTGCCAGCCGGCCCGATAGCGGGAGGGCGGCTGAGCAGTTCTTC
CDR3 protein: CASRPDSGRAAEQFF